This T cell receptor (beta chain) is from a study of OX40 agonist ivuxolimab in advanced cancers. Study-level background: Dosing consisted of intravenous ivuxolimab at 0.01 to 10 mg/kg every 2 weeks. Cancers in dose escalation were hepatocellular, melanoma, renal cell and head and neck. Three partial responders included one hepatocellular carcinoma patient and two cutaneous melanoma patients.

Assay used: immunoSEQ multiplex PCR; TCRdb lists only in-frame clones, some missing. In the table there are about 35,000 clones, approximately 91% of which are singletons. Trimming pared 6 bases from V and 3 bases from J, leaving 6 bases between. The germline V gene encodes CDR1 KGHSH and CDR2 LQKENI. The CDR3 runs to 11 residues. The timepoints at which blood was sampled were baseline, cycle 4 day 1, and cycle 7 day 1. This material consisted of CD4+ or CD8+ T cells sorted from blood, taken in a trial of the OX40 agonist ivuxolimab. The chain links TRBV18 to TRBJ2-7; D unresolved. The clonotype originates from an adult with an advanced solid tumor such as melanoma, head and neck, liver or kidney cancer. The CDR3 nucleotides are TGTGCCAGCTCGGCGAACTACGAGCAGTACTTC. This gives the protein CASSANYEQYF.